This TCR beta chain appears in the sequencing data of a study of Siglec-9 on CD8 T cells in melanoma. Findings and limits, study-wide: In melanoma tumors, a Siglec-9-marked effector memory CD8+ subset reportedly appeared to accumulate.

CDR1 and CDR2 from the germline V gene are MNHEY and SMNVEV (reference sequence). V lost 3 bases to trimming and J lost 5 bases, with 11 bases between them. This CDR3 comprises 14 residues. Assay used: immunoSEQ multiplex PCR; TCRdb lists only in-frame clones, some missing. The data show 25,000 to 35,000 clones, 80% seen once. This clone was counted between two and nine times. Antigen unknown. The chain uses TRBV27 and TRBJ2-1, with a weak D call TRBD2 (6 bases). The sequence was obtained from a human donor in good health. The sequencing sample was made of Siglec-9- CD8+ T cells sorted from blood. The CDR3 coding sequence is TGTGCCAGCAGTTTCCTGGCGGGAAACAATGAGCAGTTCTTC. This translates into CASSFLAGNNEQFF.